This TCR beta chain was sequenced in a study of CD8 T cells in ankylosing spondylitis. Points from the study as a whole: Made up of eight or nine highly homologous variants, a TCR beta motif appeared characteristic of ankylosing spondylitis blood. Prior literature has documented some motif variants in synovial fluid and blood from reactive arthritis.

This clonotype was found a few times. The antigen remains undetermined. A single record per CDR3 protein comes from TCRdb applying MiXCR to the 5' RACE reads. This sample has hundreds of thousands of distinct CDR3 sequences, with 12% found just once. Unmatched junction bases numbered 5, after V lost 2 bases and J lost 6 bases. This CDR3 comprises 15 residues. Germline CDR1 and CDR2: MNHEY and SVGAGI. The receptor was isolated from a male donor with ankylosing spondylitis. The source material was blood, either unsorted or a sorted T cell fraction (not recorded which). The rearrangement links TRBV6-5 to TRBJ1-1, with TRBD1 identical over 11 bases. CDR3 coding DNA: TGTGCCAGCAGTTACAACGGACAGGGGGCCGCTGAAGCTTTCTTT. This translates into CASSYNGQGAAEAFF.